These 27 T cell receptor beta chains came from one sample sequenced in a study of identical twins. Each CDR3 protein gets one entry after TCRdb re-called the 5' RACE reads with MiXCR. The sample lists approximately 620,000 distinct CDR3 sequences, over 8.5% occurring once. These same records also appear under a second study, on yellow fever vaccine responses in identical twins.

Sequenced input: PBMCs. The receptors were sampled from a woman aged 18 to 35 in good health.

The V and J genes are TRBV7-2 and TRBJ2-7; the D call may be TRBD1 or TRBD2 (6 bases each). The ends were cut back, 4 bases at V and 0 bases at J, with 16 bases in the middle. Germline V gene sequence: CDR1 SGHTA, CDR2 FQGNSA. The CDR3 has 16 residues. This CDR3 is CASSSLGGSGSYEQYF. CDR3 sequence (DNA): TGTGCCAGCAGCTCCCTAGGGGGTAGCGGCTCCTACGAGCAGTACTTC.

This clonotype was counted between two and nine times. The genes are TRBV2 and TRBJ1-3, with a tentative D call TRBD1 (5 bases). V was trimmed by 5 bases and J by 1 base, leaving 15 bases between them. This CDR3 is built from 16 residues. CDR1 SNHLY and CDR2 FYNNEI come from the germline V gene. The CDR3 reads CASSLTQGLSGNTIYF. CDR3 nucleotide sequence: TGTGCCAGCAGTTTGACCCAGGGTTTATCTGGAAACACCATATATTTT. Supplemented by reference TRBV2 and TRBJ1-3, the full variable domain reads EPEVTQTPSHQVTQMGQEVILRCVPISNHLYFYWYRQILGQKVEFLVSFYNNEISEKSEIFDDQFSVERPDGSNFTLKIRSTKLEDSAMYFCASSLTQGLSGNTIYFGEGSWLTVV.

Only a few counts were recorded for this clonotype. The chain carries TRBV12-3 or TRBV12-4 and TRBJ2-7; D gene ambiguous. Trimming left V 6 bases short and J 2 bases short, with 14 bases between. This CDR3 is built from 14 residues. The CDR3 sequence is CASSRLSGTYEQYF. Written as DNA, the CDR3 is TGTGCCAGCAGCCGACTCTCCGGCACCTACGAGCAGTACTTC.

This clonotype was seen a few times. The rearrangement uses TRBV12-5 and TRBJ1-3; 12 bases fit TRBD1. Germline assignment: CDR1 LGHNT and CDR2 FRNRAP. The CDR3 runs to 17 residues. With 5 bases clipped from V and 2 bases from J, the junction kept 7 bases outside the gene matches. CDR3 residues: CASGTGTGGLTGNTIYF. As DNA, the CDR3 is TGTGCTAGTGGTACCGGGACAGGGGGCCTAACTGGAAACACCATATATTTT.

The rearrangement links TRBV14 to TRBJ2-7, with 7 bases aligning to TRBD2. Trimming at V came to 4 bases and at J to 2 bases, leaving 5 bases not matched to a gene. The CDR3 runs to 14 residues. From germline, CDR1 is SGHDN and CDR2 FVKESK. The CDR3 protein is CASSRAGIAYEQYF. For the CDR3, the DNA is TGTGCCAGCAGCCGAGCGGGGATCGCCTACGAGCAGTACTTC.

This clonotype was detected many times. The genes are TRBV20-1 and TRBJ2-7; tentatively, D is TRBD2 (5 bases). The length of the CDR3 is 15 residues. V was clipped by 0 bases and J by 1 base, with 13 bases between them. Looked up from germline, CDR1 is DFQATT and CDR2 is SNEGSKA (reference sequence). CDR3 DNA: TGCAGTGCTAGAGAAGAAGGGAGAGTATCCTACGAGCAGTACTTC. This encodes CSAREEGRVSYEQYF.

CDR3 in amino acids: CASTQRGGTDTQYF. In DNA form, the CDR3 reads TGTGCCAGCACCCAAAGGGGCGGCACAGATACGCAGTATTTT. The chain carries TRBV5-6 and TRBJ2-3; D possibly corresponds to TRBD1 (5 bases). Germline CDR1 is SGHDT and CDR2 is YYEEEE. The CDR3 contains 14 residues. Trimming removed 6 bases from V and 1 base from J, with 12 bases in between.

The J gene is TRBJ2-2, the V gene TRBV5-1; 9 bases map to TRBD2. CDR3 length: 18 amino acids. V lost 1 base to trimming and J lost 3 bases; unmatched junction nucleotides: 10. Germline V lookup: CDR1 SGHRS, CDR2 YFSETQ. CDR3 DNA: TGCGCCAGCAGCTTGACCAGCGGGAGGACCATTGACACCGGGGAGCTGTTTTTT. Its translation is CASSLTSGRTIDTGELFF. The whole variable domain, remainder taken from reference TRBV5-1 and TRBJ2-2, is KAGVTQTPRYLIKTRGQQVTLSCSPISGHRSVSWYQQTPGQGLQFLFEYFSETQRNKGNFPGRFSGRQFSNSRSEMNVSTLELGDSALYLCASSLTSGRTIDTGELFFGEGSRLTVL.

This clonotype was seen ten or more times. The chain combines TRBV5-1 with TRBJ2-1; 9 nucleotides align to TRBD1. The germline V gene encodes CDR1 SGHRS and CDR2 YFSETQ. With V trimmed by 1 base and J by 6 bases, 8 bases remained unmatched. The CDR3 runs 16 residues. The CDR3 protein is CASSLSGQGYTNEQFF. The DNA of the CDR3 is TGCGCCAGCAGCTTGTCGGGACAGGGTTACACCAATGAGCAGTTCTTC.

This clonotype occurred many times. This chain connects TRBV5-1 to TRBJ2-5; a weak D match, TRBD2 (5 bases). The CDR3 contains 15 residues. CDR1 is SGHRS and CDR2 is YFSETQ in the germline V gene. The V gene lost 1 base and the J gene lost 1 base, with 11 bases spanning the gap. In nucleotides, the CDR3 is TGCGCCAGCAGCTTGCGGTGGCGGGCCCAAGAGACCCAGTACTTC. Residues: CASSLRWRAQETQYF.

This clonotype was seen more than once but under ten times. V gene TRBV7-9 combines with J gene TRBJ2-3, with D perhaps TRBD1 (5 bases). Trimming left V 5 bases short and J 2 bases short, with 20 bases between. Germline V CDR1 and CDR2: SEHNR, FQNEAQ (reference sequence). The CDR3 covers 17 residues. CDR3 residues: CASSEGALREHTDTQYF. The DNA of the CDR3 is TGTGCCAGCAGCGAAGGGGCTCTGCGAGAACACACAGATACGCAGTATTTT.

The CDR3 nucleotides read TGCAGTGCTCGGACTAGCGGGGCTAGCTCCTACGAGCAGTACTTC. It specifies CSARTSGASSYEQYF. The J gene is TRBJ2-7, the V gene TRBV20-1; 12 nucleotides agree with TRBD2. The J segment lost 0 bases and the V segment lost 5 bases, leaving 5 bases of the junction unmatched. The length of the CDR3 is 15 residues. Germline V gene data show CDR1 as DFQATT and CDR2 as SNEGSKA (reference sequence).

This clonotype was found a few times. The chain uses TRBV20-1 and TRBJ2-2, with D possibly matching TRBD1 (8 bases). V lost 6 bases to trimming and J lost 3 bases, with 11 bases between them. Germline V gene data show CDR1 as DFQATT and CDR2 as SNEGSKA (reference sequence). The CDR3 extends over 13 amino acids. In DNA form, the CDR3 reads TGCAGTGCAACAGGGGGGGACACCGGGGAGCTGTTTTTT. Encoded protein: CSATGGDTGELFF.

J is TRBJ2-1 and V is TRBV29-1; 10 nucleotides align to TRBD2. Unmatched junction bases numbered 9, after V lost 4 bases and J lost 3 bases. CDR1 SQVTM and CDR2 ANQGSEA come from the germline V gene. CDR3 length: 16 residues. This CDR3 is CSVVLGTSAFYNEQFF. Written as DNA, the CDR3 is TGCAGCGTTGTGTTAGGGACTAGCGCCTTCTACAATGAGCAGTTCTTC.

This clonotype was counted only a few times. The chain has TRBV7-9 and TRBJ2-2; 7 nucleotides line up with TRBD2. CDR3 length: 16 residues. Per the germline V gene, CDR1 is SEHNR and CDR2 is FQNEAQ (reference sequence). With V trimmed by 4 bases and J by 5 bases, 10 bases remained unmatched. Written as DNA, the CDR3 is TGTGCCAGCAGCTCCGCCCGAGCGGGGCTAACCGGGGAGCTGTTTTTT. The encoded protein is CASSSARAGLTGELFF.

The rearrangement uses TRBV21-1 and TRBJ1-5. TRBV21-1 is a known pseudogene. This CDR3 has 17 residues. This CDR3 is CASSKVERTARNQPQHF. The CDR3 region has the DNA TGTGCCAGCAGCAAAGTGGAGAGAACAGCTCGCAATCAGCCCCAGCATTTT.

This clonotype was seen many times. The chain links TRBV27 to TRBJ1-1; no definite D call. The CDR3 is 14 amino acids. Germline assignment: CDR1 MNHEY and CDR2 SMNVEV (reference sequence). The V end lost 10 bases, the J end lost 8 bases, and 23 bases lay between the germline ends. In nucleotides, the CDR3 is TGTGCCACCGCAGAGTGGAGGTCCCCCCTGGAAGCTTTCTTT. Translated: CATAEWRSPLEAFF.

This clonotype has a handful of counts. This sequence joins TRBV18 and TRBJ1-2; the D is unclear. V was shortened by 1 base and J by 8 bases, with 11 bases between the two germline ends. This CDR3 region has 13 residues. Germline CDR1 and CDR2: KGHSH and LQKENI. As DNA, the CDR3 is TGTGCCAGCTCACCACAGGGCCTTGTGGGCTACACCTTC. It translates to CASSPQGLVGYTF. Complete variable domain (other parts from reference TRBV18 and TRBJ1-2): NAGVMQNPRHLVRRRGQEARLRCSPMKGHSHVYWYRQLPEEGLKFMVYLQKENIIDESGMPKERFSAEFPKEGPSILRIQQVVRGDSAAYFCASSPQGLVGYTFGSGTRLTVV.

This rearrangement joins TRBV5-5 to TRBJ2-1; 8 bases map to TRBD2. CDR1 SGHKS and CDR2 YYEKEE come from the germline V gene (reference sequence). The CDR3 extends over 14 amino acids. The V gene end was trimmed by 2 bases and the J gene end by 6 bases; junction bases not matched to a gene: 4. DNA for the CDR3: TGTGCCAGCAGCTTATTCCGGGGGGGCAATGAGCAGTTCTTC. Its protein product is CASSLFRGGNEQFF.

This clonotype was seen only a few times. The chain is built from TRBV12-5 and TRBJ1-1; unclear D gene. Germline-derived CDR1 and CDR2 are LGHNT and FRNRAP. The CDR3 has 11 residues. Trimming took 5 bases from V and 8 from J, leaving 9 bases between them. CDR3 region: CASGSSREAFF. The CDR3 DNA reads TGTGCTAGTGGTAGCTCGAGGGAAGCTTTCTTT.

This clonotype was seen a single time. The chain carries TRBV30 and TRBJ2-3, with D possibly TRBD2 on 5 matching bases. Trimming pared 3 bases from V and 0 bases from J, leaving 13 bases between. Germline V gene data show CDR1 as GTSNPN and CDR2 as SVGIG (reference sequence). The CDR3 sequence is 15 residues long. The CDR3 coding sequence is TGTGCCTGGAGCCCAGGAGGCCGGAGCACAGATACGCAGTATTTT. Residues: CAWSPGGRSTDTQYF. The full variable domain, completed using reference TRBV30 and TRBJ2-3, is SQTIHQWPATLVQPVGSPLSLECTVEGTSNPNLYWYRQAAGRGLQLLFYSVGIGQISSEVPQNLSASRPQDRQFILSSKKLLLSDSGFYLCAWSPGGRSTDTQYFGPGTRLTVL.

The V gene is TRBV7-3, the J gene TRBJ2-5; D possibly matches TRBD1 or TRBD2 (5 bases each). The CDR3 has 17 amino acids. With 5 bases removed from V and 5 bases from J, the gap between germline ends came to 24 bases. Germline V gives CDR1 SGHTA, CDR2 FQGTGA. The CDR3, as DNA: TGTGCCAGCAGCCGCGCCCTCCGGGGCCTTTTAGTGGAGACCCAGTACTTC. Its translation is CASSRALRGLLVETQYF.

In its sample, this clonotype was seen many times. The chain has TRBV12-3 or TRBV12-4 and TRBJ1-5; D gene ambiguous. There are 13 residues in the CDR3. Trimming shortened V by 7 bases and J by 1 base, and 8 bases separated the two germline ends. CDR3 region: CASTYGSNQPQHF. The CDR3 DNA sequence: TGTGCCAGCACTTATGGAAGCAATCAGCCCCAGCATTTT.

This clonotype has more than one count but fewer than ten. The rearrangement uses TRBV5-5 and TRBJ2-5, with 10 bases that match TRBD2. Germline loops: CDR1 SGHKS, CDR2 YYEKEE (reference sequence). After removal of 5 bases from V and 5 bases from J, the junction contained 9 bases not matched to a gene. The CDR3 is 15 residues long. In DNA form, the CDR3 reads TGTGCCAGCAGTACGGTAGCGGGAGGTAGGGAGACCCAGTACTTC. It yields the protein CASSTVAGGRETQYF.

This clonotype showed up just a few times. The chain employs TRBV10-3 and TRBJ2-2; the D is unclear. This CDR3 is 12 amino acids long. Germline values: CDR1 ENHRY, CDR2 SYGVKD. V was pared by 3 bases and J by 3 bases, with 2 bases between. This CDR3 reads CAISDYTGELFF. The CDR3 DNA is TGTGCCATCAGTGACTACACCGGGGAGCTGTTTTTT.

This clonotype was observed a few times. The chain joins TRBV20-1 to TRBJ2-7; D is undetermined. The V gene lost 0 bases and the J gene lost 1 base, with 10 bases spanning the gap. The CDR3 is 14 amino acids. In germline, CDR1 is DFQATT, CDR2 SNEGSKA (reference sequence). This CDR3 reads CSARDVRISYEQYF. The CDR3, as DNA: TGCAGTGCTAGAGACGTCAGGATTTCCTACGAGCAGTACTTC.

The chain links TRBV25-1 to TRBJ2-1, with TRBD2 identical over 7 bases. The CDR3 loop spans 13 amino acids. Germline CDR1 is MGHDK and CDR2 is SYGVNS. V gave up 7 bases and J gave up 9 bases; unmatched junction bases: 9. CDR3 protein: CASKSAGAVEQFF. In DNA form, the CDR3 reads TGTGCCAGCAAGTCGGCGGGAGCCGTTGAGCAGTTCTTC. The full variable domain, with the rest looked up from reference TRBV25-1 and TRBJ2-1, is EADIYQTPRYLVIGTGKKITLECSQTMGHDKMYWYQQDPGMELHLIHYSYGVNSTEKGDLSSESTVSRIRTEHFPLTLESARPSHTSQYLCASKSAGAVEQFFGPGTRLTVL.